This T cell receptor (beta chain) originates from a study of cytomegalovirus exposure and HLA in healthy donors. Study observations and caveats: Researchers reported in a later analysis that a missense DCLRE1C variant was tied to TCR beta V- and J-gene trimming.

The CDR3 runs to 14 residues. CDR1 and CDR2 from the germline V gene are SQVTM and ANQGSEA. V lost 7 bases, J lost 0 bases, and 10 bases lay in between. In regard to this clone: Its antigen is currently unknown.

PCR involved 60 Vbeta and 13 Jbeta primers. Produced via immunoSEQ multiplex PCR; TCRdb's table is partial and in-frame only. The data contain 100,000 to 120,000 clones, over 65% of them singletons. The specimen was PBMCs. This clonotype originated in a woman aged 25 to 39 in good health and CMV-seropositive. This chain connects TRBV29-1 to TRBJ2-6, with no clear D. In DNA, the CDR3 is TGCAGCGCTCAGGTGTTCTCTGGGGCCAACGTCCTGACTTTC. Its translation is CSAQVFSGANVLTF.